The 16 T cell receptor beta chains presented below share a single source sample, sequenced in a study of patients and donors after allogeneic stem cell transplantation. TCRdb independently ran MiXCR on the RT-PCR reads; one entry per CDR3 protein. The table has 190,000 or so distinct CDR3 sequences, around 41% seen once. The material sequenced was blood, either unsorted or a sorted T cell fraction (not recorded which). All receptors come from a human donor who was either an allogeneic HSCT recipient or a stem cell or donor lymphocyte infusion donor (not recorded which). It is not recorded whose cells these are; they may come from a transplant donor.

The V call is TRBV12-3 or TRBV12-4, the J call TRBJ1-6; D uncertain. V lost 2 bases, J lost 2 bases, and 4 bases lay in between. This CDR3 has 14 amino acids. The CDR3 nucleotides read TGTGCCAGCAGTTTAATCACCTATAATTCACCCCTCCACTTT. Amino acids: CASSLITYNSPLHF.

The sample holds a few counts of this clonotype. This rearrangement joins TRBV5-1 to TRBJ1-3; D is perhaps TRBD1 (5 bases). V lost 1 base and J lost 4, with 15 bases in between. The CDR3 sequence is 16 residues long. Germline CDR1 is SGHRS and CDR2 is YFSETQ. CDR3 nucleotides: TGCGCCAGCAGCTTGAGAGGGCAGGGTAAAGGAAACACCATATATTTT. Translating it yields CASSLRGQGKGNTIYF. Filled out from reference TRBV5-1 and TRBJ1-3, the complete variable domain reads KAGVTQTPRYLIKTRGQQVTLSCSPISGHRSVSWYQQTPGQGLQFLFEYFSETQRNKGNFPGRFSGRQFSNSRSEMNVSTLELGDSALYLCASSLRGQGKGNTIYFGEGSWLTVV.

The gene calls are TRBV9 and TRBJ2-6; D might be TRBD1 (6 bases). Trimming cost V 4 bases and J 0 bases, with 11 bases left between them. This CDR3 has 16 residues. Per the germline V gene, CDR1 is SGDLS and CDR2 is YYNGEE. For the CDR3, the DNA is TGTGCCAGCAGCACCCGGACAGACTCTGGGGCCAACGTCCTGACTTTC. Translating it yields CASSTRTDSGANVLTF.

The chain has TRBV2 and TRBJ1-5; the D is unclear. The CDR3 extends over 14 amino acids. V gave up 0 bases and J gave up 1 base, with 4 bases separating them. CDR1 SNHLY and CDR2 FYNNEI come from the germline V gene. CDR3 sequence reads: CASSEALSNQPQHF. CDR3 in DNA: TGTGCCAGCAGTGAAGCGCTAAGCAATCAGCCCCAGCATTTT.

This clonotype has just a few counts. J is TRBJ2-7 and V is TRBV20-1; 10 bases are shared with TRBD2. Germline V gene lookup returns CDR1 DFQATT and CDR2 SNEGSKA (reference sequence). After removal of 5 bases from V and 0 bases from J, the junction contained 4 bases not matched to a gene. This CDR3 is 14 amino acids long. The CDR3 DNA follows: TGCAGTGCTCAAGCGGGAGGGAGCTCCTACGAGCAGTACTTC. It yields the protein CSAQAGGSSYEQYF.

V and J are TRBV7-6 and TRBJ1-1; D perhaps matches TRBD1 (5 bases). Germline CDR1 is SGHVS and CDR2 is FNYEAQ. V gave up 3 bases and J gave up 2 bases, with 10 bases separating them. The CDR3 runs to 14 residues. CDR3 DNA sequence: TGTGCCAGCAGCTTGGGGGAGACCAACACTGAAGCTTTCTTT. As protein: CASSLGETNTEAFF.

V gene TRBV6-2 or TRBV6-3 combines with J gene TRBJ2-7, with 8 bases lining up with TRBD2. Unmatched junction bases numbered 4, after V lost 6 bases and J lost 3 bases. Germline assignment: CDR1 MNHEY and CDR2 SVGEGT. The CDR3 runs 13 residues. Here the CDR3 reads CASSAGGLYEQYF. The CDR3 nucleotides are TGTGCCAGCAGCGCGGGAGGCCTCTACGAGCAGTACTTC.

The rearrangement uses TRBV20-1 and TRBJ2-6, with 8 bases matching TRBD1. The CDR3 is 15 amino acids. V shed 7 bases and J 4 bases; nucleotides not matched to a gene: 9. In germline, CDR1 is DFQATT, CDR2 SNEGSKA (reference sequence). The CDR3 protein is CSVRTGREGANVLTF. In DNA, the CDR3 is TGCAGTGTTAGGACAGGGAGAGAGGGGGCCAACGTCCTGACTTTC.

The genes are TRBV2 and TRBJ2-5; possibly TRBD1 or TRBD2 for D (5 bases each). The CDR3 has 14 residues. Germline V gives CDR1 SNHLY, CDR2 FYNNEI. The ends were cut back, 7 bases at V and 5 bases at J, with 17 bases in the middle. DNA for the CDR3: TGTGCCAGCAAACGGGACCTTAAACAGGAGACCCAGTACTTC. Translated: CASKRDLKQETQYF.

The CDR3 region is CASSYFLGGSGELFF. The CDR3 DNA reads as TGTGCCAGCAGTTACTTCCTTGGGGGCTCCGGGGAGCTGTTTTTT. The V call is TRBV6-2 or TRBV6-3, the J call TRBJ2-2, with a tentative D call TRBD1 (6 bases). Trimming pared 1 base from V and 6 bases from J, leaving 12 bases between. CDR3 length equals 15 residues. The germline CDR1 and CDR2 sequences are MNHEY and SVGEGT.

CDR3 protein: CASSSSDGTEAFF. CDR3 nucleotide sequence: TGTGCCAGCAGCTCTTCCGACGGGACTGAAGCTTTCTTT. This sequence joins TRBV13 and TRBJ1-1; D gene unclear. V lost 4 bases, J lost 5 bases, and 11 bases lay in between. The CDR3 loop spans 13 amino acids. Per the germline V gene, CDR1 is PRHDT and CDR2 is FYEKMQ (reference sequence).

CDR3 sequence reads: CASSLGVHNEQFF. The CDR3 DNA follows: TGCGCCAGCAGCTTGGGAGTTCACAATGAGCAGTTCTTC. The chain uses TRBV5-1 and TRBJ2-1; D not resolved. Germline V CDR1 and CDR2: SGHRS, YFSETQ. Trimming left V 0 bases short and J 5 bases short, with 6 bases between. The CDR3 runs to 13 residues.

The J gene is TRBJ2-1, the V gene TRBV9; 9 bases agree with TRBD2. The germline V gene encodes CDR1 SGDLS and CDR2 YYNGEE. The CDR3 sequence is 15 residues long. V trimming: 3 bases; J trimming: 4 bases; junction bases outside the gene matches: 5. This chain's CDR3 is CASSAGTSWYNEQFF. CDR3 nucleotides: TGTGCCAGCAGCGCCGGGACTAGCTGGTACAATGAGCAGTTCTTC.

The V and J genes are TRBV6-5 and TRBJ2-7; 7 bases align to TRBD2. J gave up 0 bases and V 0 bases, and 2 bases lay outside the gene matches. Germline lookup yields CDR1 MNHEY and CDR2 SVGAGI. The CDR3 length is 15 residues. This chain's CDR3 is CASSYSSGYSYEQYF. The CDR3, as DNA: TGTGCCAGCAGTTACTCTAGCGGGTACTCCTACGAGCAGTACTTC.

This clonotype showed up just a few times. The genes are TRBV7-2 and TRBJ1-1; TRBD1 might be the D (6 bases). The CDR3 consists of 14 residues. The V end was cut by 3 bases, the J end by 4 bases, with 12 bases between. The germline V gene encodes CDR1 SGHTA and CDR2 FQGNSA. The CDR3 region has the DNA TGTGCCAGCAGCTTCCAGGGGATGGGCACTGAAGCTTTCTTT. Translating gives CASSFQGMGTEAFF.

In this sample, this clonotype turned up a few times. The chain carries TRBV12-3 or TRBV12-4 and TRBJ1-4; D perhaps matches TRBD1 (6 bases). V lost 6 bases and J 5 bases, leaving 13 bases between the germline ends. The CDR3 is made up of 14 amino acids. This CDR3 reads CASSPGQTNEKLFF. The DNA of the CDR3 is TGTGCCAGCAGCCCCGGACAGACGAATGAAAAACTGTTTTTT.